What follows is one T cell receptor beta chain and its context. Germline V gives CDR1 GTSNPN, CDR2 SVGIG (reference sequence). CDR3 length equals 12 residues. Trimming took 0 bases from V and 2 from J, leaving 2 bases between them. The data were taken from a study of cytotoxic CD8 clonotypes in ibrutinib-treated CLL. Using immunoSEQ multiplex PCR, the repertoire was profiled, and TCRdb retains in-frame clones only, with some absent. The table lists some 200,000 clones, over 65% of them singletons. Sequenced here: PBMCs, sampled after 12 months of ibrutinib treatment. This clonotype originated in a human donor with chronic lymphocytic leukemia. The V call is TRBV30, the J call TRBJ2-4; D gene unclear. The CDR3 nucleotides read TGTGCCTGGAGTGTACCCAAAAACATTCAGTACTTC. Protein: CAWSVPKNIQYF.